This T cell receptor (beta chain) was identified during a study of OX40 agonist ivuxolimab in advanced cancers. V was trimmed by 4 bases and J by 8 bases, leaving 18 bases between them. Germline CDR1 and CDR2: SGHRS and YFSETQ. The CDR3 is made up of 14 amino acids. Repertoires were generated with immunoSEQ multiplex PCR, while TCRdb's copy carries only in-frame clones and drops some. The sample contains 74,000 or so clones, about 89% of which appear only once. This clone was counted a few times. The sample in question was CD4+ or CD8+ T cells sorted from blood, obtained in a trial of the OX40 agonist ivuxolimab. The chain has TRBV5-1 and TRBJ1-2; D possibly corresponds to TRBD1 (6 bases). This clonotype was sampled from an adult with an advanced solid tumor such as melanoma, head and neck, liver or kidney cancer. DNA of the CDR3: TGCGCCAGCAGCCTACGGACAGATAAGGGAGGCTACACCTTC. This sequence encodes CASSLRTDKGGYTF.